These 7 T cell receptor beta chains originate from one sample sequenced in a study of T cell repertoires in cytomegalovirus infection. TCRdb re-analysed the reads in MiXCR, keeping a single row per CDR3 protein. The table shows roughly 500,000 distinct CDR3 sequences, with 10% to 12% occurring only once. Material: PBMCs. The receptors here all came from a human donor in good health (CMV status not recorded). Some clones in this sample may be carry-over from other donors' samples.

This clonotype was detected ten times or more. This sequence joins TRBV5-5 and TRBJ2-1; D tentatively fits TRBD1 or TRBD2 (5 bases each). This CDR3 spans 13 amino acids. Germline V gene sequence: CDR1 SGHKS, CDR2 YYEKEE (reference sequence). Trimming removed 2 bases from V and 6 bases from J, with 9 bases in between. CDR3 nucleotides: TGTGCCAGCAGCTTAGGGACCACCAATGAGCAGTTCTTC. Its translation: CASSLGTTNEQFF.

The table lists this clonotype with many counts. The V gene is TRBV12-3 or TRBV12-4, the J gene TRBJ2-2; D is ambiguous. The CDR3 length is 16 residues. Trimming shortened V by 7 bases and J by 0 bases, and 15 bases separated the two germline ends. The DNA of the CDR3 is TGTGCCAGCATCCCCCGCATGGCAGCGAACACCGGGGAGCTGTTTTTT. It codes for CASIPRMAANTGELFF.

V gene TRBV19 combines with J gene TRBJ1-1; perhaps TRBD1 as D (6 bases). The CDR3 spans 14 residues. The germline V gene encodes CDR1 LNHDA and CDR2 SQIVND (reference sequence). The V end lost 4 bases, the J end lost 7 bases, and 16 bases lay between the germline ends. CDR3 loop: CASSTHSGQIEAFF. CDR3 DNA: TGTGCCAGTAGTACCCATAGCGGACAGATTGAAGCTTTCTTT.

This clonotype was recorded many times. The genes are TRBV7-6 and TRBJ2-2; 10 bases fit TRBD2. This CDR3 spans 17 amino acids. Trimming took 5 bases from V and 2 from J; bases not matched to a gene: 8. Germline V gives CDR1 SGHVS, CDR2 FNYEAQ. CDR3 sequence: CASSEISGGGNTGELFF. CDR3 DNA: TGTGCCAGCAGCGAGATAAGCGGGGGGGGAAACACCGGGGAGCTGTTTTTT. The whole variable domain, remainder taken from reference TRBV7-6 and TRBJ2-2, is GAGVSQSPRYKVTKRGQDVALRCDPISGHVSLYWYRQALGQGPEFLTYFNYEAQQDKSGLPNDRFSAERPEGSISTLTIQRTEQRDSAMYRCASSEISGGGNTGELFFGEGSRLTVL.

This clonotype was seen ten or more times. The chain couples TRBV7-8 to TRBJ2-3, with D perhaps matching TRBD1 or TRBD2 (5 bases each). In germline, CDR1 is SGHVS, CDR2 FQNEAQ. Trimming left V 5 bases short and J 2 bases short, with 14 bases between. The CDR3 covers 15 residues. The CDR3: CASSRAGTITDTQYF. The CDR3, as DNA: TGTGCCAGCAGCCGGGCCGGGACCATCACAGATACGCAGTATTTT. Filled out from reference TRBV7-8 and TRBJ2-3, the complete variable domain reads GAGVSQSPRYKVAKRGQDVALRCDPISGHVSLFWYQQALGQGPEFLTYFQNEAQLDKSGLPSDRFFAERPEGSVSTLKIQRTQQEDSAVYLCASSRAGTITDTQYFGPGTRLTVL.

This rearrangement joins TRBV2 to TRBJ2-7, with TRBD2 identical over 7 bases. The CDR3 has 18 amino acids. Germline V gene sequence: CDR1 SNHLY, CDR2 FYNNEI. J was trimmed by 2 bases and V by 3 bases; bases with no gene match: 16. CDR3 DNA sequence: TGTGCCAGCAGTGATAACGTTGATGCGGGGGTCTTTACCTACGAGCAGTACTTC. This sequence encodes CASSDNVDAGVFTYEQYF.

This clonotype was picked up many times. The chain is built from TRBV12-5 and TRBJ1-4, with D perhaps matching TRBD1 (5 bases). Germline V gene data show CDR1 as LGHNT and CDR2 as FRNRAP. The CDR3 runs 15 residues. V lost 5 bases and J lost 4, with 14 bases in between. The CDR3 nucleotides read TGTGCTAGTGGTCGCCGGGACTCCTTTAATGAAAAACTGTTTTTT. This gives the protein CASGRRDSFNEKLFF.